These 4 T cell receptor beta chains share one sample of origin, sequenced in a study of tumor-infiltrating lymphocytes in primary liver carcinoma (dated by TCRdb to 2016 to 2017). Without any cell sorting, total RNA and DNA were extracted together from around 20-30 mg of bulk tissue using the AllPrep DNA/RNA mini kit. Sequenced using an Illumina HiSeq 2500. Using a constant-region primer and ProtoScript II reverse transcriptase, TCRbeta-specific cDNA was reverse-transcribed from 500 ng total RNA. The TCRbeta libraries were prepared through three rounds of nested multiplex PCR following a slightly modified ARM-PCR procedure. Each of the first two PCR rounds ran for 9 to 11 cycles using multiplex TRBV1-TRBV30 forward primers together with a Cbeta reverse primer. TCRdb passed the public sequencing reads through fastp at Q25 and MiXCR, retaining productive beta sequences. Duplicate CDR3 protein sequences are folded into a single record with the most common DNA and genes. The sample table records about 100,000 distinct CDR3 sequences; approximately 71% of these occur just once. The ten largest clones capture roughly 10% of the sample.

Specimen: liver tumor tissue from sampling region 5. Reading the label with the study, this specimen's cell subset or site is: tumor region T5, tumor centre. The receptors originated from a woman aged 55 to 70 with primary liver carcinoma and hepatitis B virus infection.

Concerning this clonotype: The junction departs from the called germline gene at one end, perhaps through a read error. This chain links TRBV6-2 or TRBV6-3 with TRBJ1-1, with a tentative D call TRBD1 (5 bases). This CDR3 spans 13 amino acids. Germline values: CDR1 MNHEY, CDR2 SVGEGT. The CDR3 coding sequence is TGTGCCAGCACTGCGACAGCGAACACTGAAACTTTCTTC. Protein sequence: CASTATANTETFF.

To note about this clonotype: This is likely a read error, given that the CDR3 carries no conserved phenylalanine or tryptophan at its end. The gene calls are TRBV11-3 and TRBJ2-1; tentative D call: TRBD2 (5 bases). The germline V gene has CDR1 SGHNT and CDR2 YENEEA. The CDR3 contains 13 residues. CDR3 residues: CVSSAGDYNEQFL. The CDR3 coding sequence is TGTGTCAGCAGTGCCGGGGACTACAATGAGCAGTTCTTA.

The rearrangement uses TRBV7-2 and TRBJ1-6; 7 bases match TRBD1. V trimming: 5 bases; J trimming: 9 bases; junction bases outside the gene matches: 7. This CDR3 has 14 amino acids. Germline V gene lookup returns CDR1 SGHTA and CDR2 FQGNSA. The CDR3, as DNA: TGTGCCAGCAGCCAGGGACAGTTTCGTTCACCCCTCCACTTT. It translates to CASSQGQFRSPLHF.

Concerning this clonotype: The conserved final phenylalanine or tryptophan is absent from the CDR3, which likely points to a read error. It is unclear where the CDR3 begins or ends on the DNA, so no DNA is shown, and the CDR3 is as TCRdb lists it. The chain joins TRBV11-2 to TRBJ2-7; the tabulated D call, TRBD1, remains unverified against the DNA. The CDR3 adds up to 14 amino acids, both ends counted. From germline, CDR1 is SGHAT and CDR2 FQNNGV. CDR3 residues: CASSSNRRVLEEYY.